Listed below are T cell receptor beta chains from one sample, sequenced in a study of blood T cell repertoires in COVID-19. Here immunoSEQ multiplex PCR was the method, and the copy in TCRdb shows in-frame clones only, minus some. The table shows some 200,000 clones, with about 78% occurring only once. The sequencing input was peripheral blood. The source is a woman aged 50 to 65 with active or convalescent COVID-19. Each CDR3 is given with its conserved first and last residue. A D gene is named only where the DNA matches it firmly. The size field is filled for only some rows; it gives once, few, many or a size class.

NA | TRBJ2-1 | NA | TRBV27 | TGTGCCAGCACCGATATTTACAGGGAAAATGAGCAGTTCTTC | CASTDIYRENEQFF
NA | TRBJ2-1 | NA | TRBV12-3/TRBV12-4 | TGTGCCAGCCAGTTTGCCCAACCCTATGAGCAGTTCTTC | CASQFAQPYEQFF
NA | TRBJ2-3 | NA | TRBV7-2 | TGTGCCAGCAGCTTAAGACAGAGCACAGATACGCAGTATTTT | CASSLRQSTDTQYF
TRBD1 | TRBJ1-3 | NA | TRBV30 | TGTGCCTGGGGACGGGACAGGGCGGGCAACACCATATATTTT | CAWGRDRAGNTIYF
NA | TRBJ2-5 | few | TRBV2 | TGTGCCAGCAGTTTACAGCAGGAGACCCAGTACTTC | CASSLQQETQYF
TRBD1 | TRBJ1-1 | NA | TRBV5-1 | TGCGCCAGCAGCGCGACAGGGGGCTCAAGTACTGAAGCTTTCTTT | CASSATGGSSTEAFF
TRBD2 | TRBJ2-1 | NA | TRBV28 | TGTGCCAGCAGTTCCGGGACTAGCGGGCGTTGGTATGAGCAGTTCTTC | CASSSGTSGRWYEQFF
NA | TRBJ1-4 | NA | TRBV13 | TGTGCCAGCAGCTTAGGCCTGTCGTCCGACTTCAATGAAAAACTGTTTTTT | CASSLGLSSDFNEKLFF
TRBD1 | TRBJ1-2 | NA | TRBV19 | TGTGCCAGTAGTGACTACGGGACAGGGGCCCATGGCTACACCTTC | CASSDYGTGAHGYTF
TRBD2 | TRBJ2-7 | NA | TRBV11-2 | TGTGCCAGCAGCCCCATAAAGCGGGAGCAGACCTACGAGCAGTACTTC | CASSPIKREQTYEQYF
TRBD1 | TRBJ2-7 | few | TRBV30 | TGTGCCTGGAGTAGGGACAGGGACTACGAGCAGTACTTC | CAWSRDRDYEQYF
TRBD1 | TRBJ1-2 | NA | TRBV19 | TGTGCCAGTAGCATGACTCCGGGACAGGGGTATGGCTACACCTTC | CASSMTPGQGYGYTF
TRBD1 | TRBJ1-2 | NA | TRBV6-1 | TGTGCCAGCAGTGAAATCCAGGGGGAAGGATATGGCTACACCTTC | CASSEIQGEGYGYTF
NA | TRBJ1-3 | NA | TRBV19 | TGTGCCAGTAGTGCGGGCTGGGGTGAGACCATATATTTT | CASSAGWGETIYF
NA | TRBJ2-7 | NA | TRBV7-2 | TGTGCCAGCAGCGGCCAGTACTACGAGCAGTACTTC | CASSGQYYEQYF
NA | TRBJ1-5 | NA | TRBV5-6 | TGTGCCAGCCCTCCCCCGGCGGAGAGCAATCAGCCCCAGCATTTT | CASPPPAESNQPQHF